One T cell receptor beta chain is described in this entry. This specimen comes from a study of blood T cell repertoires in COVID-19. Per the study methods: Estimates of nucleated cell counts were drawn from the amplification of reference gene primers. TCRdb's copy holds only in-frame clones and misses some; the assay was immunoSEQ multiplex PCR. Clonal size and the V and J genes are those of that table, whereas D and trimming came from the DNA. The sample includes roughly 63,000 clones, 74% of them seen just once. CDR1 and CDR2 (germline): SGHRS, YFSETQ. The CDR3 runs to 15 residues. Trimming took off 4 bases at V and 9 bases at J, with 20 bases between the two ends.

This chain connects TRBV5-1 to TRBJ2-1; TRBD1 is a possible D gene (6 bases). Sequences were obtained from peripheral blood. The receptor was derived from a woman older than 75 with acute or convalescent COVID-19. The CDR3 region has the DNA TGCGCCAGCAGCCGGGCCCAGAGGGGGAAAAGTGAGCAGTTCTTC. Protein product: CASSRAQRGKSEQFF.